The 4 T cell receptor beta chains listed next were all sequenced from one sample in a study of blood T cell repertoires in COVID-19. Assay: immunoSEQ multiplex PCR; the TCRdb copy retains only in-frame clones and omits some. This table has some 300,000 clones, roughly 86% appearing once. Sequenced: PBMCs or T cells enriched from blood (not recorded which). These receptors were obtained from a woman aged 30 to 39 who had recovered from COVID-19.

The V and J genes are TRBV6-2 or TRBV6-3 and TRBJ2-2; TRBD1 agrees at 10 bases. The germline V gene has CDR1 MNHEY and CDR2 SVGEGT. This CDR3 spans 15 amino acids. V lost 6 bases to trimming and J lost 3 bases; unmatched junction nucleotides: 4. CDR3 sequence: CASSPGTGDTGELFF. CDR3 sequence (DNA): TGTGCCAGCAGCCCCGGGACAGGGGACACCGGGGAGCTGTTTTTT.

J is TRBJ1-3 and V is TRBV3-1 (or the pseudogene TRBV3-2); D is ambiguous. Germline CDR1 reads LGHDT; CDR2 reads YNNKEL (reference sequence). There are 14 residues in the CDR3. Trimming stripped 4 bases from V and 1 base from J, with 8 bases between. DNA for the CDR3: TGTGCCAGCAGCCTCGGGATATCTGGAAACACCATATATTTT. Amino acid sequence: CASSLGISGNTIYF.

The chain's CDR3 is CASSLAGLRYGYTF. As DNA, the CDR3 is TGTGCCAGCAGTTTGGCAGGGCTCCGCTATGGCTACACCTTC. The rearrangement uses TRBV28 and TRBJ1-2; D might be TRBD1 (5 bases). Germline values: CDR1 MDHEN, CDR2 SYDVKM. This CDR3 region has 14 residues. With 3 bases removed from V and 4 bases from J, the gap between germline ends came to 12 bases.

The chain has TRBV18 and TRBJ1-1, with D unclear. The germline V and J ends were trimmed by 3 bases and 5 bases, with 7 bases remaining between them. Germline V gene sequence: CDR1 KGHSH, CDR2 LQKENI. The CDR3 length is 12 residues. CDR3 DNA: TGTGCCAGCTCACCGGCCACAACTGAAGCTTTCTTT. This codes for CASSPATTEAFF.